The 32 T cell receptor beta chains reported below all come from one sample, sequenced in a study of identical twins (dated by TCRdb to the mid-2010s). Receptors were amplified or captured by 5' RACE. Data came from an Illumina HiSeq 2000. In-frame beta chains were kept once TCRdb had trimmed the public reads at Q25 with fastp and called clones with MiXCR. Identical CDR3 protein sequences are pooled into one entry, listed with their most common genes and DNA. The table for this sample lists approximately 500,000 distinct CDR3 sequences; approximately 25% of them were counted only once. The ten largest account for about 3% of the sample. The data also belong to a second study, concerning T cells expressing NK-cell markers.

Sample: CD4+ T cells sorted from blood. The receptors shown here come from a woman younger than 30 in good health.

This clonotype was seen a few times. This rearrangement joins TRBV4-3 to TRBJ1-1, with 7 nucleotides matching TRBD1. In germline, CDR1 is LGHNA, CDR2 YSLEER. J gave up 0 bases and V 0 bases, and 7 bases lay outside the gene matches. The CDR3 has 17 amino acids. The CDR3 loop reads CASSQEAGGKMNTEAFF. The CDR3 nucleotides read TGCGCCAGCAGCCAAGAGGCAGGGGGTAAAATGAACACTGAAGCTTTCTTT.

The chain recombines TRBV7-9 with TRBJ2-7; 7 bases agree with TRBD1. Trimming took 8 bases from V and 0 from J; bases not matched to a gene: 10. The CDR3 runs 15 residues. CDR1 and CDR2 from the germline V gene are SEHNR and FQNEAQ (reference sequence). CDR3 nucleotides: TGTGCCAGCTCAAGGACAGGCCTTAGCTCCTACGAGCAGTACTTC. Translating it yields CASSRTGLSSYEQYF.

CDR3 nucleotide sequence: TGTGCCATCAGTGCGGACAGGGAAATTGGTGGCTACACCTTC. Its translation: CAISADREIGGYTF. This chain connects TRBV10-3 to TRBJ1-2; the match to TRBD1 covers 8 bases. V lost 4 bases to trimming and J lost 7 bases; unmatched junction nucleotides: 8. This CDR3 is built from 14 residues. From germline, CDR1 is ENHRY and CDR2 SYGVKD.

This chain connects TRBV6-5 to TRBJ2-7; TRBD2 matches at 7 bases. The CDR3 spans 14 residues. The V gene end was trimmed by 4 bases and the J gene end by 2 bases; junction bases not matched to a gene: 5. From germline, CDR1 is MNHEY and CDR2 SVGAGI. DNA for the CDR3: TGTGCCAGCAGTTCCCTCAGCGGGACCTACGAGCAGTACTTC. Protein sequence: CASSSLSGTYEQYF.

The chain recombines TRBV5-1 with TRBJ2-6; no clear D gene. Germline values: CDR1 SGHRS, CDR2 YFSETQ. The CDR3 extends over 15 amino acids. The V end lost 0 bases, the J end lost 2 bases, and 6 bases lay between the germline ends. CDR3 protein: CASSLDAAGANVLTF. CDR3 in DNA: TGCGCCAGCAGCTTGGATGCAGCTGGGGCCAACGTCCTGACTTTC. The full variable domain, with the rest looked up from reference TRBV5-1 and TRBJ2-6, is KAGVTQTPRYLIKTRGQQVTLSCSPISGHRSVSWYQQTPGQGLQFLFEYFSETQRNKGNFPGRFSGRQFSNSRSEMNVSTLELGDSALYLCASSLDAAGANVLTFGAGSRLTVL.

This clonotype was detected only a few times. The chain has TRBV20-1 and TRBJ2-5, with D perhaps TRBD2 (6 bases). Germline CDR1 and CDR2: DFQATT and SNEGSKA (reference sequence). The CDR3 is 13 amino acids. Trimming removed 3 bases from V and 5 bases from J, with 13 bases in between. The DNA of the CDR3 is TGCAGTGCTAGCCCGGGACTCACCGAGACCCAGTACTTC. It translates to CSASPGLTETQYF.

This CDR3 reads CSVAQGSDTQYF. CDR3 sequence (DNA): TGCAGCGTAGCACAGGGGTCAGATACGCAGTATTTT. The V call is TRBV29-1, the J call TRBJ2-3; 7 bases align to TRBD1. J lost 4 bases, V lost 6 bases, and 4 bases had no gene match. Germline V CDR1 and CDR2: SQVTM, ANQGSEA. The CDR3 consists of 12 residues.

This clonotype occurred many times. The chain has TRBV12-3 or TRBV12-4 and TRBJ1-1; the D is unclear. The V and J ends lost 6 bases and 4 bases respectively, with 9 bases between them. The CDR3 loop spans 12 amino acids. CDR3 coding DNA: TGTGCCAGCAGGAAGGTGGGCACTGAAGCTTTCTTT. Its protein product is CASRKVGTEAFF.

The genes are TRBV7-2 and TRBJ1-1; D uncertain. In germline, CDR1 is SGHTA, CDR2 FQGNSA. CDR3 length: 14 amino acids. Trimming shortened V by 6 bases and J by 4 bases, and 15 bases separated the two germline ends. CDR3 DNA sequence: TGTGCCAGCAGTCAGGACTGGCGGGTCACTGAAGCTTTCTTT. Translation gives CASSQDWRVTEAFF.

The gene calls are TRBV5-1 and TRBJ2-2; 10 bases fit TRBD2. With 1 base clipped from V and 4 bases from J, the junction kept 1 base outside the gene matches. Germline values: CDR1 SGHRS, CDR2 YFSETQ. This CDR3 spans 15 amino acids. CDR3 bases: TGCGCCAGCAGCTTGCTAGCGGGGGCCACCGGGGAGCTGTTTTTT. It is translated as CASSLLAGATGELFF.

This chain links TRBV5-5 with TRBJ2-2, with D possibly being TRBD1 (5 bases). The CDR3 sequence is 15 residues long. V was trimmed by 2 bases and J by 1 base, leaving 9 bases between them. The germline gives CDR1 SGHKS, CDR2 YYEKEE (reference sequence). CDR3 protein: CASSFSGQNTGELFF. The DNA of the CDR3 is TGTGCCAGCAGCTTTTCCGGACAGAACACCGGGGAGCTGTTTTTT.

This clonotype was observed a handful of times. The gene calls are TRBV10-1 and TRBJ1-5, with D hard to call. From germline, CDR1 is WNHNN and CDR2 SYGVQD (reference sequence). V was clipped by 0 bases and J by 9 bases, with 9 bases between them. The CDR3 covers 13 residues. The DNA of the CDR3 is TGCGCCAGCAGTGAGTCGCAGCGCGGGCCCCAGCATTTT. Protein product: CASSESQRGPQHF.

The rearrangement uses TRBV7-9 and TRBJ2-1, with 9 bases lining up with TRBD2. V dropped 0 bases and J dropped 7; count of bases not matched to a gene: 7. The germline V gene has CDR1 SEHNR and CDR2 FQNEAQ (reference sequence). This CDR3 is 16 amino acids long. CDR3 DNA: TGTGCCAGCAGCTTAGCGCGCGGGGGGGCGGGAAATGAGCAGTTCTTC. This encodes CASSLARGGAGNEQFF.

J is TRBJ2-6 and V is TRBV11-1, with D possibly matching TRBD1 (6 bases). This CDR3 is built from 18 residues. Germline values: CDR1 SGHAT, CDR2 FQDESV (reference sequence). V lost 4 bases and J 0 bases, leaving 16 bases between the germline ends. The CDR3 DNA follows: TGTGCCAGCAGCTCCACAGGGAAATCTTCCTCTGGGGCCAACGTCCTGACTTTC. This sequence encodes CASSSTGKSSSGANVLTF.

The chain employs TRBV20-1 and TRBJ2-1; D is ambiguous. Germline-derived CDR1 and CDR2 are DFQATT and SNEGSKA (reference sequence). This CDR3 has 15 amino acids. V lost 0 bases to trimming and J lost 5 bases, with 14 bases between them. CDR3 loop: CSARDYRGANNEQFF. The CDR3 DNA reads as TGCAGTGCTAGAGATTACAGAGGAGCCAACAATGAGCAGTTCTTC.

This clonotype was found a few times. The V gene is TRBV7-9, the J gene TRBJ2-3; TRBD2 agrees at 11 bases. V shed 4 bases and J 5 bases; nucleotides not matched to a gene: 11. The CDR3 contains 17 residues. Germline CDR1 and CDR2: SEHNR and FQNEAQ (reference sequence). CDR3 sequence reads: CASSYSRLAGNLDTQYF. As DNA, the CDR3 is TGTGCCAGCAGCTATTCCCGACTAGCGGGGAACTTAGATACGCAGTATTTT.

The chain carries TRBV6-2 or TRBV6-3 and TRBJ1-2; D call uncertain. V lost 4 bases and J lost 5, with 5 bases in between. The CDR3 sequence is 11 residues long. Germline V CDR1 and CDR2: MNHEY, SVGEGT. The chain's CDR3 is CASSSIYGYTF. The CDR3 bases are TGTGCCAGCAGTTCTATATATGGCTACACCTTC.

This sequence joins TRBV5-5 and TRBJ2-3; TRBD1 is a possible D gene (5 bases). V gave up 0 bases and J gave up 10 bases, with 9 bases separating them. The CDR3 totals 12 residues. Germline lookup yields CDR1 SGHKS and CDR2 YYEKEE (reference sequence). CDR3 coding DNA: TGTGCCAGCAGCTTGGGGACCAGGGCGCAGTATTTT. This sequence encodes CASSLGTRAQYF.

The V gene is TRBV12-3 or TRBV12-4, the J gene TRBJ1-6; D might be TRBD1 (5 bases). The CDR3 extends over 11 amino acids. With 2 bases removed from V and 15 bases from J, the gap between germline ends came to 8 bases. DNA of the CDR3: TGTGCCAGCAGTTTAAGGGGCCTCCTCCACTTT. As protein: CASSLRGLLHF.

The chain employs TRBV20-1 and TRBJ1-5; no clear D. Trimming took 5 bases from V and 6 from J, leaving 23 bases between them. The CDR3 runs to 16 residues. CDR1 is DFQATT and CDR2 is SNEGSKA in the germline V gene (reference sequence). The CDR3: CSAGALLAAGGQPQHF. CDR3 bases: TGCAGTGCTGGAGCCTTGCTGGCCGCAGGTGGTCAGCCCCAGCATTTT.

J is TRBJ1-1 and V is TRBV29-1; 7 bases are shared with TRBD1. There are 14 residues in the CDR3. V gave up 6 bases and J gave up 1 base; unmatched junction bases: 8. Germline loops: CDR1 SQVTM, CDR2 ANQGSEA. The CDR3 DNA follows: TGCAGCGTAGACCAGTGGACAGGGAACACTGAAGCTTTCTTT. It encodes CSVDQWTGNTEAFF.

This clonotype was recorded a few times. This chain links TRBV7-3 with TRBJ1-1; no clear D. Germline assignment: CDR1 SGHTA and CDR2 FQGTGA. Trimming took off 1 base at V and 1 base at J, with 10 bases between the two ends. The CDR3 has 15 residues. The CDR3 sequence is CASSLRGYGNTEAFF. The CDR3 DNA sequence: TGTGCCAGCAGCTTAAGAGGATACGGGAACACTGAAGCTTTCTTT. The whole variable domain, remainder taken from reference TRBV7-3 and TRBJ1-1, is GAGVSQTPSNKVTEKGKYVELRCDPISGHTALYWYRQSLGQGPEFLIYFQGTGAADDSGLPNDRFFAVRPEGSVSTLKIQRTERGDSAVYLCASSLRGYGNTEAFFGQGTRLTVV.

The chain uses TRBV6-1 and TRBJ2-7; the match to TRBD2 covers 9 bases. Germline CDR1 is MNHNS and CDR2 is SASEGT. Trimming at V came to 7 bases and at J to 6 bases, leaving 7 bases not matched to a gene. The CDR3 covers 13 residues. The CDR3 reads CASIGGAGGEQYF. The CDR3 bases are TGTGCCAGCATAGGGGGAGCGGGAGGCGAGCAGTACTTC.

The chain carries TRBV7-2 and TRBJ2-3; 10 nucleotides line up with TRBD2. The germline gives CDR1 SGHTA, CDR2 FQGNSA. The trim removed 5 bases at V and 5 bases at J, leaving 4 bases unmatched. This CDR3 has 14 residues. Here the CDR3 reads CASSPSGRGDTQYF. Written as DNA, the CDR3 is TGTGCCAGCAGCCCTAGCGGGAGAGGAGATACGCAGTATTTT.

The rearrangement uses TRBV6-2 or TRBV6-3 and TRBJ2-7, with D possibly TRBD1 on 5 matching bases. The length of the CDR3 is 13 residues. The germline V gene encodes CDR1 MNHEY and CDR2 SVGEGT. V was clipped by 2 bases and J by 3 bases, with 8 bases between them. In nucleotides, the CDR3 is TGTGCCAGCAGTTACCCCAGGGTCTACGAGCAGTACTTC. This gives the protein CASSYPRVYEQYF.

The chain carries TRBV6-5 and TRBJ1-1; D is ambiguous. The V gene lost 3 bases and the J gene lost 11 bases, with 16 bases spanning the gap. The CDR3 runs to 13 residues. The germline gives CDR1 MNHEY, CDR2 SVGAGI. CDR3 bases: TGTGCCAGCAGTTATTTACGAAAGGGAGAGGCTTTCTTT. Its protein is CASSYLRKGEAFF.

The genes are TRBV7-8 and TRBJ2-7; 8 positions match TRBD2. Looked up from germline, CDR1 is SGHVS and CDR2 is FQNEAQ. The length of the CDR3 is 13 residues. V was clipped by 8 bases and J by 4 bases; unmatched bases: 7. CDR3 coding DNA: TGTGCCAGCGGTGGACTAGCCGAATACGAGCAGTACTTC. As protein: CASGGLAEYEQYF.

The chain employs TRBV3-1 and TRBJ1-2; no clear D gene. CDR1 is LGHDT, CDR2 YNNKEL, per germline (reference sequence). V gave up 5 bases and J gave up 7 bases, with 14 bases separating them. This CDR3 region has 13 residues. The CDR3: CASSTGRYGGYTF. The CDR3 region has the DNA TGTGCCAGCAGCACGGGCAGGTATGGTGGCTACACCTTC.

This rearrangement joins TRBV5-1 to TRBJ2-5; 14 bases are a match to TRBD2. Unmatched junction bases numbered 8, after V lost 3 bases and J lost 7 bases. The CDR3 is made up of 16 amino acids. Germline V gene sequence: CDR1 SGHRS, CDR2 YFSETQ. The CDR3: CASSWGTSGSYRTQYF. The CDR3 coding sequence is TGCGCCAGCAGCTGGGGGACTAGCGGGAGCTATCGGACCCAGTACTTC.

CDR3 loop: CASSDRRLLDEQFF. For the CDR3, the DNA is TGTGCCAGCAGTGACCGACGACTTTTGGATGAGCAGTTCTTC. This chain joins TRBV6-1 and TRBJ2-1; D uncertain. Germline V lookup: CDR1 MNHNS, CDR2 SASEGT. This CDR3 contains 14 residues. Trimming cost V 3 bases and J 8 bases, with 14 bases left between them.

The chain carries TRBV12-5 and TRBJ2-1, with D possibly being TRBD2 (6 bases). The germline V gene has CDR1 LGHNT and CDR2 FRNRAP. CDR3 length equals 16 residues. The V gene lost 2 bases and the J gene lost 3 bases, with 14 bases spanning the gap. CDR3: CASGLRRELGYNEQFF. The CDR3 DNA is TGTGCTAGTGGTTTGAGACGGGAGCTCGGCTACAATGAGCAGTTCTTC.

The V and J genes are TRBV5-1 and TRBJ2-3, with a tentative D call TRBD1 (6 bases). The CDR3 covers 14 residues. Germline values: CDR1 SGHRS, CDR2 YFSETQ. V lost 5 bases to trimming and J lost 2 bases, with 12 bases between them. The CDR3 DNA follows: TGCGCCAGCAGATCAGGGGCCTTCACAGATACGCAGTATTTT. Translating it yields CASRSGAFTDTQYF.